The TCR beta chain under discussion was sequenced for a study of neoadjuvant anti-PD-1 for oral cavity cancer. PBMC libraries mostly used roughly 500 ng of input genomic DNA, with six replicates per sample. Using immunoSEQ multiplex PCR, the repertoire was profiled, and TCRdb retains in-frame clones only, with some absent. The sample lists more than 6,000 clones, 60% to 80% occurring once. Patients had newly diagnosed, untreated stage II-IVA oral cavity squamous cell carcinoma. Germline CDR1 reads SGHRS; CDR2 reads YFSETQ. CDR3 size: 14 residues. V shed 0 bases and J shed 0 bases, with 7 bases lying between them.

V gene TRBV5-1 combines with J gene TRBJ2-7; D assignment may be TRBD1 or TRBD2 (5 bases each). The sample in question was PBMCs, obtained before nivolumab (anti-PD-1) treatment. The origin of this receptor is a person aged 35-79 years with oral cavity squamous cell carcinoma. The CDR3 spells CASSLAGTSYEQYF. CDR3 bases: TGCGCCAGCAGCTTGGCAGGGACCTCCTACGAGCAGTACTTC.